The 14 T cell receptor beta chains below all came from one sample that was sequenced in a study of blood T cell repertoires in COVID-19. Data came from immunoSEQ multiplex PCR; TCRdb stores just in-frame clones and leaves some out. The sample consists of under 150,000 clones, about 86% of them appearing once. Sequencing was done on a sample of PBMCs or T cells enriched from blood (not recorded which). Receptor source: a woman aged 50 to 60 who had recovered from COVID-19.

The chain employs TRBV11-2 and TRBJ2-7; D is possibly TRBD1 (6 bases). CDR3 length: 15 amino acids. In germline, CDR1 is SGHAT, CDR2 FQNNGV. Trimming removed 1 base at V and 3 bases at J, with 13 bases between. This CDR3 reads CASSLVRGGRYEQYF. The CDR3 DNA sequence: TGTGCCAGCAGCTTAGTCAGAGGGGGACGCTACGAGCAGTACTTC. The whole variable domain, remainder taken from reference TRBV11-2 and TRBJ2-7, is EAGVAQSPRYKIIEKRQSVAFWCNPISGHATLYWYQQILGQGPKLLIQFQNNGVVDDSQLPKDRFSAERLKGVDSTLKIQPAKLEDSAVYLCASSLVRGGRYEQYFGPGTRLTVT.

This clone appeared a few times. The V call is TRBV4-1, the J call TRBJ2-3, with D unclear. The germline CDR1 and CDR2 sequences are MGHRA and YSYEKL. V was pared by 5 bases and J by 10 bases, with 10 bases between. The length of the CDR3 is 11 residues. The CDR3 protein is CASSYLSAQYF. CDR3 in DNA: TGCGCCAGCAGCTATCTTAGTGCGCAGTATTTT.

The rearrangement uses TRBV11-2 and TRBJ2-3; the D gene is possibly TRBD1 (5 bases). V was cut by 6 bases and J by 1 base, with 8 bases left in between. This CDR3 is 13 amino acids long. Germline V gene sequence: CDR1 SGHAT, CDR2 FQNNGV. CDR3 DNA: TGTGCCAGCAGGGACACGGGCACAGATACGCAGTATTTT. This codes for CASRDTGTDTQYF.

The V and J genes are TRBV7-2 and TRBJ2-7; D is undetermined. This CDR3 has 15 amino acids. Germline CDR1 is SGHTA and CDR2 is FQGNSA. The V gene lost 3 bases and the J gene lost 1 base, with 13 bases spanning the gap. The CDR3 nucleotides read TGTGCCAGCAGCTTGCTTGTCGGGTCGTCCTACGAGCAGTACTTC. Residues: CASSLLVGSSYEQYF.

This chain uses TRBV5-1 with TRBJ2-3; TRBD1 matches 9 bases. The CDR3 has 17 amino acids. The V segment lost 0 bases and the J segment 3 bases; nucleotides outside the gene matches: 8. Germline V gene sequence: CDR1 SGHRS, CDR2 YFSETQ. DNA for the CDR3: TGCGCCAGCAGCTTGGACGGCGACAGGGGGAGGACAGATACGCAGTATTTT. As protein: CASSLDGDRGRTDTQYF.

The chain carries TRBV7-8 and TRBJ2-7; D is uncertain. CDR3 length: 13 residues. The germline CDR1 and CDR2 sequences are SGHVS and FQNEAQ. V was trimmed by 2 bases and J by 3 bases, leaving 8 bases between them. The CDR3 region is CASSLKQSYEQYF. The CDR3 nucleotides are TGTGCCAGCAGCTTAAAACAGAGCTACGAGCAGTACTTC.

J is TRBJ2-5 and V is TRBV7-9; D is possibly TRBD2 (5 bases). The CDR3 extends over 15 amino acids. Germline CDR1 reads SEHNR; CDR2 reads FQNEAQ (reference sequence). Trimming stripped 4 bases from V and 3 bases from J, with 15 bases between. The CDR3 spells CASSSTVRGKETQYF. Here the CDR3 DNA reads TGTGCCAGCAGCTCAACGGTCCGGGGAAAAGAGACCCAGTACTTC.

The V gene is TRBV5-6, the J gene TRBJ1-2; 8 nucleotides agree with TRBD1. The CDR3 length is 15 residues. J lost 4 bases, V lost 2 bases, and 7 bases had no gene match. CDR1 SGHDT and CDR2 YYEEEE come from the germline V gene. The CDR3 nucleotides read TGTGCCAGCAGCTTCGGTGCAGGGGGCACCTATGGCTACACCTTC. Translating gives CASSFGAGGTYGYTF.

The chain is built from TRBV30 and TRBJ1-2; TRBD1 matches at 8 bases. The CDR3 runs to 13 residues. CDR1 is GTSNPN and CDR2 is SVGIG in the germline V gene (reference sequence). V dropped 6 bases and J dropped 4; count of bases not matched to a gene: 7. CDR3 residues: CACTDRAGYGYTF. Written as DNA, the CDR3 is TGTGCCTGCACGGACAGGGCGGGCTATGGCTACACCTTC.

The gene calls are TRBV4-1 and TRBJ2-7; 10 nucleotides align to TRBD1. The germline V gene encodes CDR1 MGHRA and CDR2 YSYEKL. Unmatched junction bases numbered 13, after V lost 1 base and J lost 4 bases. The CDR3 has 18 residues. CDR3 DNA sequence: TGCGCCAGCAGCCAAGCAACCGGGACAGGGGTATCGCATTACGAGCAGTACTTC. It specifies CASSQATGTGVSHYEQYF.

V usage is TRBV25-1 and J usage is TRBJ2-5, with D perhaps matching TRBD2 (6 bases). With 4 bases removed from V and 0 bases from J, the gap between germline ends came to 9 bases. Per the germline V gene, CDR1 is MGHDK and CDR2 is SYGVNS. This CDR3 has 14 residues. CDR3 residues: CASSVGGYQETQYF. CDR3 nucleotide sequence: TGTGCCAGCAGTGTTGGGGGGTACCAAGAGACCCAGTACTTC. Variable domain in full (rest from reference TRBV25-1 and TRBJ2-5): EADIYQTPRYLVIGTGKKITLECSQTMGHDKMYWYQQDPGMELHLIHYSYGVNSTEKGDLSSESTVSRIRTEHFPLTLESARPSHTSQYLCASSVGGYQETQYFGPGTRLLVL.

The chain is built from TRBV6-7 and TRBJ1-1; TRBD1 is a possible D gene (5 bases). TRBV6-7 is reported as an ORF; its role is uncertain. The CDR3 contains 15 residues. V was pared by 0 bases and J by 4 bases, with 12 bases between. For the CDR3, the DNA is TGTGCCAGCAGTTACTCGAGCGGGGGTATCACTGAAGCTTTCTTT. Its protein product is CASSYSSGGITEAFF.

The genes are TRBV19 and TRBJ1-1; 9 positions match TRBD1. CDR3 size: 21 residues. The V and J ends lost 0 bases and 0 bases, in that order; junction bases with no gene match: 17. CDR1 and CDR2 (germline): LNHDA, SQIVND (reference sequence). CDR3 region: CASSIEGPGQGFSFLNTEAFF. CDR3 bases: TGTGCCAGTAGTATAGAGGGTCCGGGACAGGGCTTTTCCTTCTTGAACACTGAAGCTTTCTTT.

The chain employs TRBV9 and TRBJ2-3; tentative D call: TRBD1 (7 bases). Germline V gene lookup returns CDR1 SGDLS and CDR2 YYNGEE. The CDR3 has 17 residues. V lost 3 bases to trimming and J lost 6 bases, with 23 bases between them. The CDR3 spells CASSGTGLGAAGDTQYF. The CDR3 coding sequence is TGTGCCAGCAGCGGGACAGGCTTGGGGGCGGCGGGGGATACGCAGTATTTT.